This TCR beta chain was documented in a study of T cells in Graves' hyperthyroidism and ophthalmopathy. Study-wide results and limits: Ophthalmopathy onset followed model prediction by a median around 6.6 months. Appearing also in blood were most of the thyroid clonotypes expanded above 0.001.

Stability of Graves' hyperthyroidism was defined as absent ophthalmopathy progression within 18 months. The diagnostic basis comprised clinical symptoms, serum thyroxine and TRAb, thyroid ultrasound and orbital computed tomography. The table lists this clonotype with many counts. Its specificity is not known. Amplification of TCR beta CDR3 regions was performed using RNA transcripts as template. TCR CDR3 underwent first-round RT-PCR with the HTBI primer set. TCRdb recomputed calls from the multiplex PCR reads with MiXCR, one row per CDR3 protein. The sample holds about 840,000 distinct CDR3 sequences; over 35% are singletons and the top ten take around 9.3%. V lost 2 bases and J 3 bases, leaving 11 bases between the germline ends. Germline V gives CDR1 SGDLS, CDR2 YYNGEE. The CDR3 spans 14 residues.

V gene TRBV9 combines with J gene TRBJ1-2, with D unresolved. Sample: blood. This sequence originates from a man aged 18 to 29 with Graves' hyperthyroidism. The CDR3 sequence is CASSVGRFDYGYTF. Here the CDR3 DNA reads TGTGCCAGCAGCGTTGGCAGGTTCGACTATGGCTACACCTTC.